This TCR beta chain was obtained from a study of blood T cell repertoires in COVID-19. This clone was recorded many times. The repertoire was sequenced with immunoSEQ multiplex PCR; TCRdb's copy has only in-frame clones and lacks some. This sample has 180,000 or so clones, with 84% found just once. Germline loops: CDR1 KGHSH, CDR2 LQKENI. The CDR3 spans 14 residues. Germline trimming cut 2 bases from V and 8 bases from J; bases unmatched to any gene: 6. V usage is TRBV18 and J usage is TRBJ1-2; 9 bases map to TRBD1. Sequencing was carried out using peripheral blood. This receptor was taken from a man aged 40-55 years who had recovered from COVID-19. The CDR3, as DNA: TGTGCCAGCTCACCATCCCGGACAGGGGACGGCTACACCTTC. This encodes CASSPSRTGDGYTF. Together with reference TRBV18 and TRBJ1-2, the CDR3 gives the full variable domain: NAGVMQNPRHLVRRRGQEARLRCSPMKGHSHVYWYRQLPEEGLKFMVYLQKENIIDESGMPKERFSAEFPKEGPSILRIQQVVRGDSAAYFCASSPSRTGDGYTFGSGTRLTVV.